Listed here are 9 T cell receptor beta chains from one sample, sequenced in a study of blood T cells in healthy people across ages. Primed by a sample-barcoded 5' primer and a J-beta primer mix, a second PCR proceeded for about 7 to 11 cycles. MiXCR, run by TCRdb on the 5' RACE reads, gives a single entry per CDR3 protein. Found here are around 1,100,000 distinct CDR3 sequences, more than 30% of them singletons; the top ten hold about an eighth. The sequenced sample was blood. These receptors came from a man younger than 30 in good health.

The CDR3 coding sequence is TGTGCCAGCAGTCGATCGACCGGACAGGTCGAGTCAACCCACAATGAGCAGTTCTTC. Translated: CASSRSTGQVESTHNEQFF. The chain is built from TRBV12-3 or TRBV12-4 and TRBJ2-1; 7 positions agree with TRBD1. The CDR3 spans 19 residues. The V segment lost 5 bases and the J segment 5 bases; nucleotides outside the gene matches: 21.

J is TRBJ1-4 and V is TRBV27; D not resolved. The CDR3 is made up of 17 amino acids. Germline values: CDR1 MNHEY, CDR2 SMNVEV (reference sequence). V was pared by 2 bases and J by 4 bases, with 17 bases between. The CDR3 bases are TGTGCCAGCAGTTTACTTGCCGGCGTGGGCCTTAATGAAAAACTGTTTTTT. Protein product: CASSLLAGVGLNEKLFF.

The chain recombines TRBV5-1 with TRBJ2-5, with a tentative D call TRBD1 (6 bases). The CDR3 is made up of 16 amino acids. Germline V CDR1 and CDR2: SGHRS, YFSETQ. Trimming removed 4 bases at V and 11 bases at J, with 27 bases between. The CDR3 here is CASSRRQAIVGDEQYF. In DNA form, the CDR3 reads TGCGCCAGCAGCAGGCGACAGGCTATTGTAGGGGATGAGCAGTACTTC.

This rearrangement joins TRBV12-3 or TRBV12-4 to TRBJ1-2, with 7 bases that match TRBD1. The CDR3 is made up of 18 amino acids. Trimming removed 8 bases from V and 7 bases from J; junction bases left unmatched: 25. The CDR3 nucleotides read TGTGCCAGCGACCCAACCTGGGACAGCAAAGACAGTCCATGTGGCTACACCTTC. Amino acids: CASDPTWDSKDSPCGYTF.

As DNA, the CDR3 is TGTGCCATCAGCCCAGCGGCGGCGCAGGGGCGTGAAGCTTTCTTT. It specifies CAISPAAAQGREAFF. The chain joins TRBV10-3 to TRBJ1-1, with a possible D match to TRBD1 (6 bases). Germline CDR1 is ENHRY and CDR2 is SYGVKD. The CDR3 covers 15 residues. Trimming pared 6 bases from V and 7 bases from J, leaving 21 bases between.

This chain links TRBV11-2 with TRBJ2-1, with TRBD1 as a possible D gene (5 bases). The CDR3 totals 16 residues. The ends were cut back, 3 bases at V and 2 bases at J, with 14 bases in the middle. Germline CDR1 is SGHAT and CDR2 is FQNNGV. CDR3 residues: CASSLRPGKTYNEQFF. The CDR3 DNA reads TGTGCCAGCAGCTTGCGGCCAGGGAAGACCTACAATGAGCAGTTCTTC.

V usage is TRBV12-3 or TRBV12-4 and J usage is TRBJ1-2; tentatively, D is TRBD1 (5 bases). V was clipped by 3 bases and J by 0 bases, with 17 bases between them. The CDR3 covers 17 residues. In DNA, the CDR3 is TGTGCCAGCAGTTTGCCGTCCAGAGACAGCTCTAACTATGGCTACACCTTC. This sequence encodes CASSLPSRDSSNYGYTF.

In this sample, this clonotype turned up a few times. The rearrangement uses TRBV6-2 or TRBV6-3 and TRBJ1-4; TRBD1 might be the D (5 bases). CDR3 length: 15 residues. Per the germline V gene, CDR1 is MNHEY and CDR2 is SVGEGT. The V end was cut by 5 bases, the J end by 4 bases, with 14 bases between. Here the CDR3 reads CASSPRGSHNEKLFF. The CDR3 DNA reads TGTGCCAGCAGTCCTCGGGGGAGCCATAATGAAAAACTGTTTTTT.

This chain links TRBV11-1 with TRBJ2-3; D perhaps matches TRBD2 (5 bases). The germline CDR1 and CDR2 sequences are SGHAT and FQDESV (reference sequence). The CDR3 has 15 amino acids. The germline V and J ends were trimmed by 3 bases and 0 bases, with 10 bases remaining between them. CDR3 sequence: CASSFDGVSTDTQYF. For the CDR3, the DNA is TGTGCCAGCAGCTTCGACGGGGTGAGCACAGATACGCAGTATTTT.